The clone carrying this TCR beta chain was seen more than once but under ten times. Trimming at V came to 5 bases and at J to 5 bases, leaving 4 bases not matched to a gene. Germline CDR1 is SGHAT and CDR2 is FQNNGV. The CDR3 length is 13 residues. The entry originates in a study of T-cell memory formation after mild COVID-19. Barcoded TCR alpha and TCR beta cDNA libraries with UMIs came from 5'RACE using constant-segment primers. TCRdb called the 5' RACE reads again in MiXCR, with one record for every CDR3 protein. The sample records around 410,000 distinct CDR3 sequences, less than 25% being singletons.

The TCR originated in an adult woman who had mild COVID-19 (a few samples of this study predate the infection). Cell type and time point are not known. This chain uses TRBV11-2 with TRBJ2-5, with 8 bases lining up with TRBD2. The sample taken for sequencing was PBMCs or a T cell subset sorted from them (not recorded which). The CDR3 loop reads CASSTGLEETQYF. As DNA, the CDR3 is TGTGCCAGCAGCACGGGACTAGAGGAGACCCAGTACTTC.